One sample yielded the 7 T cell receptor beta chains listed below, sequenced in a study of shared clonotypes between healthy human individuals. The assay was immunoSEQ multiplex PCR, and TCRdb's table has in-frame clones only and misses some. Altogether 2 million to 2.5 million clones are present, approximately 93% being singletons, with the ten largest covering 0.36%. The sample comprised naive CD4+ T cells from PBMCs. Subset described: CD45RA+ positively selected. These receptors all stem from a man younger than 30 in good health. Some clones in this sample may be carry-over from other donors' samples.

In its sample, this clone was seen once. The chain employs TRBV11-2 and TRBJ2-7; perhaps TRBD2 as D (6 bases). The CDR3 is made up of 15 amino acids. Germline V CDR1 and CDR2: SGHAT, FQNNGV. V lost 2 bases and J 2 bases, leaving 13 bases between the germline ends. CDR3 amino acids: CASSLRRERPYEQYF. In nucleotides, the CDR3 is TGTGCCAGCAGCTTAAGGAGGGAGCGCCCCTACGAGCAGTACTTC.

This rearrangement joins TRBV6-1 to TRBJ1-2, with 7 bases that match TRBD1. The CDR3 sequence is 13 residues long. CDR1 is MNHNS and CDR2 is SASEGT in the germline V gene. V dropped 11 bases and J dropped 2; count of bases not matched to a gene: 8. CDR3 sequence: CAGARDSNYGYTF. The CDR3 DNA is TGTGCCGGGGCCCGGGACAGCAACTATGGCTACACCTTC.

V is TRBV2 and J is TRBJ1-1, with a weak D call TRBD1 (5 bases). V lost 6 bases and J 5 bases, leaving 16 bases between the germline ends. The length of the CDR3 is 14 residues. Germline CDR1 SNHLY, CDR2 FYNNEI. CDR3 protein: CASSDEGQGTEAFF. Written as DNA, the CDR3 is TGTGCCAGCAGCGATGAGGGGCAGGGAACTGAAGCTTTCTTT.

This clone was seen only once. This chain links TRBV7-3 with TRBJ2-7; D remains ambiguous. Trimming took 2 bases from V and 0 from J, leaving 8 bases between them. CDR3 length equals 14 residues. CDR1 is SGHTA and CDR2 is FQGTGA in the germline V gene. As DNA, the CDR3 is TGTGCCAGCAGCTTATCGGCAGCCTCCTACGAGCAGTACTTC. It encodes CASSLSAASYEQYF.

V is TRBV6-5 and J is TRBJ2-7; TRBD2 agrees at 10 bases. CDR1 and CDR2 (germline): MNHEY, SVGAGI. V lost 8 bases and J lost 2; bases outside the gene matches: 3. The CDR3 has 13 residues. The CDR3 nucleotides read TGTGCCAGCCTTAGCGGGGGGACCTACGAGCAGTACTTC. It translates to CASLSGGTYEQYF.

J is TRBJ1-3 and V is TRBV6-5; 8 bases map to TRBD1. J lost 3 bases, V lost 6 bases, and 7 bases had no gene match. The CDR3 spans 15 residues. Germline V gene data show CDR1 as MNHEY and CDR2 as SVGAGI. The CDR3 loop is CASRFGTGLGNTIYF. The CDR3 bases are TGTGCCAGCAGGTTTGGGACAGGACTTGGAAACACCATATATTTT.

This clone was counted between two and nine times. J is TRBJ2-7 and V is TRBV7-3, with D possibly matching TRBD1 (6 bases). Between the trimmed V and J ends, which lost 1 base and 5 bases, there was a span of 9 bases. The CDR3 sequence is 13 residues long. CDR1 SGHTA and CDR2 FQGTGA come from the germline V gene. CDR3 nucleotides: TGTGCCAGCAGCTTAATTTCAGGGGACGAGCAGTACTTC. Translation: CASSLISGDEQYF.